Listed here are 5 T cell receptor beta chains from one sample, sequenced in a study of shared clonotypes between healthy human individuals. Terminally differentiated effector memory CD45RA+ cells were excluded from the naive CD8 cells, which were CD45RO-negative and positively selected for CCR7. Profiled with immunoSEQ multiplex PCR; TCRdb holds only in-frame clones, not every one. The sample carries about 700,000 clones, about 91% recorded once. The sequencing sample was made of naive CD8+ T cells sorted from blood. The receptors come from a man between 25 and 39 years old in good health.

V usage is TRBV9 and J usage is TRBJ2-1, with D tentatively TRBD1 or TRBD2 (5 bases each). The CDR3 sequence is 14 residues long. Per germline, CDR1 SGDLS and CDR2 YYNGEE. Trimming took 3 bases from V and 4 from J, leaving 11 bases between them. The CDR3 nucleotides read TGTGCCAGCAGCGAAGGGACCGCATACAATGAGCAGTTCTTC. It codes for CASSEGTAYNEQFF.

The chain couples TRBV7-9 to TRBJ2-3; possible D gene TRBD2, 5 bases. The ends were cut back, 5 bases at V and 0 bases at J, with 21 bases in the middle. The germline gives CDR1 SEHNR, CDR2 FQNEAQ (reference sequence). The CDR3 covers 18 residues. The CDR3 sequence: CASSHWLAKKASTDTQYF. The CDR3 DNA reads TGTGCCAGCAGCCATTGGCTAGCCAAGAAAGCGAGCACAGATACGCAGTATTTT.

This clone was counted once. The V call is TRBV11-2, the J call TRBJ2-1; 9 nucleotides agree with TRBD1. The ends lost 6 bases at V and 6 bases at J; junction bases unmatched: 9. Germline V gene data show CDR1 as SGHAT and CDR2 as FQNNGV. There are 15 residues in the CDR3. The CDR3 loop is CASSSYRGLGNEQFF. In DNA form, the CDR3 reads TGTGCCAGCAGTTCATACAGGGGGCTTGGCAATGAGCAGTTCTTC.

This sequence joins TRBV19 and TRBJ2-1; D perhaps matches TRBD2 (5 bases). This CDR3 comprises 17 residues. V gave up 4 bases and J gave up 4 bases, with 20 bases separating them. Germline V CDR1 and CDR2: LNHDA, SQIVND (reference sequence). As DNA, the CDR3 is TGTGCCAGTAGTACGCAGCCGTGGGCGGAGGAATACAATGAGCAGTTCTTC. It translates to CASSTQPWAEEYNEQFF. The full variable domain, with the rest looked up from reference TRBV19 and TRBJ2-1, is DGGITQSPKYLFRKEGQNVTLSCEQNLNHDAMYWYRQDPGQGLRLIYYSQIVNDFQKGDIAEGYSVSREKKESFPLTVTSAQKNPTAFYLCASSTQPWAEEYNEQFFGPGTRLTVL.

This rearrangement joins TRBV4-1 to TRBJ2-3, with D hard to call. V lost 3 bases and J lost 0, with 4 bases in between. Germline assignment: CDR1 MGHRA and CDR2 YSYEKL. The length of the CDR3 is 13 residues. The DNA of the CDR3 is TGCGCCAGCAGCCAGACTAGCACAGATACGCAGTATTTT. Amino acid sequence: CASSQTSTDTQYF.